A single sample is the source of the 3 T cell receptor beta chains below, sequenced in a study of chemoradiotherapy in HPV16-positive cancers. Produced via immunoSEQ multiplex PCR; TCRdb's table is partial and in-frame only. The table has tens of thousands of clones, 76% seen once; the top ten hold more than 5%. The material sequenced was blood, taken from a patient who underwent chemoradiotherapy. The source of these receptors is a human donor with HPV-associated anogenital cancer.

The J gene is TRBJ2-1, the V gene TRBV30; D is uncertain. CDR3 size: 11 residues. Deletions cut 0 bases from V and 12 bases from J, with 9 bases between. Per the germline V gene, CDR1 is GTSNPN and CDR2 is SVGIG (reference sequence). As DNA, the CDR3 is TGTGCCTGGAGTGTGGCCGAATTGCAGTTCTTC. This codes for CAWSVAELQFF. Full variable domain (remainder filled in from reference TRBV30 and TRBJ2-1): SQTIHQWPATLVQPVGSPLSLECTVEGTSNPNLYWYRQAAGRGLQLLFYSVGIGQISSEVPQNLSASRPQDRQFILSSKKLLLSDSGFYLCAWSVAELQFFGPGTRLTVL.

The chain links TRBV6-4 to TRBJ1-2, with unresolved D. The CDR3 extends over 14 amino acids. The V end lost 2 bases, the J end lost 4 bases, and 11 bases lay between the germline ends. Looked up from germline, CDR1 is MRHNA and CDR2 is SNTAGT. DNA for the CDR3: TGTGCCAGCAGTGACCCCGGGAGGCGCTATGGCTACACCTTC. As protein: CASSDPGRRYGYTF.

This clone was seen a few times. V is TRBV11-1 and J is TRBJ2-7; no firm D call. This CDR3 is 14 amino acids long. The V gene's germline CDR1 is SGHAT and CDR2 FQDESV (reference sequence). Trimming stripped 2 bases from V and 4 bases from J, with 12 bases between. CDR3 nucleotide sequence: TGTGCCAGCAGCTTATTGACCTTGGAGTACGAGCAGTACTTC. This sequence encodes CASSLLTLEYEQYF.